This T cell receptor (beta chain) was recorded in a study of control samples from healthy donors and cancer patients. Here immunoSEQ multiplex PCR was the method, and the copy in TCRdb shows in-frame clones only, minus some. Altogether 150,000 or so clones are present, 93% being singletons, with the ten largest covering more than 4.5%. Unmatched junction bases numbered 7, after V lost 6 bases and J lost 1 base. Germline lookup yields CDR1 MDHEN and CDR2 SYDVKM. CDR3 size: 16 residues. The clonotype originates from a young man in good health. The rearrangement joins TRBV28 to TRBJ2-5, with 11 bases identical to TRBD1. Sequenced: blood. This chain's CDR3 is CASSSDRGRGQETQYF. CDR3 sequence (DNA): TGTGCCAGCAGCTCGGACAGGGGGCGAGGCCAAGAGACCCAGTACTTC.